These 32 T cell receptor beta chains share one sample of origin, sequenced in a study of blood T cells in healthy people across ages. Primers used in a second PCR of about 7 to 11 cycles were a sample-barcoded 5' primer and a J-beta primer mix. TCRdb reanalysed the 5' RACE reads using MiXCR and keeps one entry per CDR3 protein. The profile shows approximately 1.5 million distinct CDR3 sequences, around 35% of them singletons. Sample: blood. These receptors all stem from a woman aged 30 to 39 in good health.

This clonotype was seen more than once but under ten times. The chain carries TRBV12-3 or TRBV12-4 and TRBJ1-2; TRBD1 agrees at 7 bases. The CDR3 length is 15 residues. Losses at the gene ends were 5 bases for V and 6 bases for J; bases not matched to a gene: 12. CDR3 loop: CASSTDRAREHGYTF. CDR3 in DNA: TGTGCCAGCAGTACAGACAGGGCGCGGGAACATGGCTACACCTTC.

This clonotype was detected a few times. V gene TRBV4-1 combines with J gene TRBJ2-4; TRBD1 is a possible D gene (6 bases). Germline V gene lookup returns CDR1 MGHRA and CDR2 YSYEKL. V was clipped by 2 bases and J by 6 bases, with 11 bases between them. The CDR3 has 14 amino acids. The CDR3 reads CASSQSGVGNIQYF. CDR3 DNA: TGCGCCAGCAGCCAATCAGGGGTGGGAAACATTCAGTACTTC.

This clonotype appeared a few times. This chain links TRBV6-2 or TRBV6-3 with TRBJ2-7, with 14 bases aligning to TRBD2. The CDR3 loop spans 16 amino acids. After removal of 7 bases from V and 3 bases from J, the junction contained 8 bases not matched to a gene. Germline-derived CDR1 and CDR2 are MNHEY and SVGEGT. Here the CDR3 DNA reads TGTGCCAGCAAGGGACTAGCGGGGGAAGAGATCTACGAGCAGTACTTC. Amino acid sequence: CASKGLAGEEIYEQYF.

The V and J genes are TRBV2 and TRBJ1-2; D is undetermined. CDR3 length: 13 amino acids. V dropped 5 bases and J dropped 4 bases, with 11 bases sitting between them. Germline loops: CDR1 SNHLY, CDR2 FYNNEI. CDR3 sequence: CASSSDGFYGYTF. DNA of the CDR3: TGTGCCAGCAGTTCGGACGGGTTCTATGGCTACACCTTC.

This chain links TRBV4-1 with TRBJ2-3, with D uncertain. V lost 1 base, J lost 12 bases, and 17 bases lay in between. CDR3 length equals 14 residues. Germline V lookup: CDR1 MGHRA, CDR2 YSYEKL. Written as DNA, the CDR3 is TGCGCCAGCAGCCAAGTCCAACTCGAGGCAACACAGTATTTT. Translated: CASSQVQLEATQYF.

The table lists this clonotype with a few counts. CDR3 nucleotide sequence: TGCAGCCGTCGGGGTGGGGCTTACTCCTACAATGAGCAGTTCTTC. Translating it yields CSRRGGAYSYNEQFF. The rearrangement joins TRBV20-1 to TRBJ2-1; D might be TRBD1 or TRBD2, each matching 5 bases. This CDR3 spans 15 amino acids. Germline lookup yields CDR1 DFQATT and CDR2 SNEGSKA (reference sequence).

This clonotype was counted only a few times. The V call is TRBV7-3, the J call TRBJ2-3; a weak D match, TRBD2 (6 bases). The V end was cut by 4 bases, the J end by 5 bases, with 13 bases between. Germline-derived CDR1 and CDR2 are SGHTA and FQGTGA. The CDR3 runs 14 residues. As DNA, the CDR3 is TGTGCCAGCAGCTCGGAGGGCTTTAGAGATACGCAGTATTTT. It translates to CASSSEGFRDTQYF. The full variable domain, with the rest looked up from reference TRBV7-3 and TRBJ2-3, is GAGVSQTPSNKVTEKGKYVELRCDPISGHTALYWYRQSLGQGPEFLIYFQGTGAADDSGLPNDRFFAVRPEGSVSTLKIQRTERGDSAVYLCASSSEGFRDTQYFGPGTRLTVL.

Only a few counts were recorded for this clonotype. V gene TRBV28 combines with J gene TRBJ2-5, with 12 bases lining up with TRBD2. The CDR3 totals 16 residues. V lost 4 bases, J lost 5 bases, and 8 bases stayed unmatched. From germline, CDR1 is MDHEN and CDR2 SYDVKM. For the CDR3, the DNA is TGTGCCAGCAGTTATGGACTAGCGGGACCGGGGGAGACCCAGTACTTC. Encoded protein: CASSYGLAGPGETQYF.

This clonotype was observed at least ten times. This chain uses TRBV28 with TRBJ2-7, with unresolved D. Germline V CDR1 and CDR2: MDHEN, SYDVKM. This CDR3 is built from 12 residues. Trimming took off 8 bases at V and 0 bases at J, with 8 bases between the two ends. The CDR3 DNA is TGTGCCAGCGGATCCGGCTCCTACGAGCAGTACTTC. Residues: CASGSGSYEQYF.

This clonotype was observed many times. The rearrangement uses TRBV29-1 and TRBJ2-3; D remains unclear. With 4 bases removed from V and 0 bases from J, the gap between germline ends came to 5 bases. Germline V gene lookup returns CDR1 SQVTM and CDR2 ANQGSEA. CDR3 size: 12 residues. CDR3 bases: TGCAGCGTTGTTCAGAGCACAGATACGCAGTATTTT. This translates into CSVVQSTDTQYF.

In DNA, the CDR3 is TGCAGTGCTAGACTTCGACAGGAGTACACTGAAGCTTTCTTT. Protein sequence: CSARLRQEYTEAFF. V gene TRBV20-1 combines with J gene TRBJ1-1, with D possibly TRBD1 on 6 matching bases. CDR1 DFQATT and CDR2 SNEGSKA come from the germline V gene (reference sequence). There are 14 residues in the CDR3. V was shortened by 2 bases and J by 3 bases, with 13 bases between the two germline ends.

At least ten counts were recorded for this clonotype. The chain recombines TRBV6-2 or TRBV6-3 with TRBJ2-3; D assignment may be TRBD1 or TRBD2 (5 bases each). The germline CDR1 and CDR2 sequences are MNHEY and SVGEGT. The CDR3 runs to 14 residues. Deletions cut 2 bases from V and 2 bases from J, with 8 bases between. The CDR3 DNA reads as TGTGCCAGCAGTTACAGGGACCACACAGATACGCAGTATTTT. Amino acid sequence: CASSYRDHTDTQYF.

The chain joins TRBV4-1 to TRBJ2-5; 7 positions agree with TRBD1. The ends lost 4 bases at V and 7 bases at J; junction bases unmatched: 12. This CDR3 spans 15 amino acids. Germline assignment: CDR1 MGHRA and CDR2 YSYEKL. CDR3 in DNA: TGCGCCAGCAGCCGCCCAGGACAGGACCATGGGACCCAGTACTTC. Translated, it gives CASSRPGQDHGTQYF.

The chain joins TRBV6-2 or TRBV6-3 to TRBJ2-1; 9 bases line up with TRBD2. CDR1 MNHEY and CDR2 SVGEGT come from the germline V gene. After removal of 6 bases from V and 2 bases from J, the junction contained 14 bases not matched to a gene. The CDR3 spans 18 residues. CDR3: CASSPGLARGSPYNEQFF. CDR3 nucleotides: TGTGCCAGCAGCCCGGGACTAGCTCGGGGGAGCCCCTACAATGAGCAGTTCTTC.

This clonotype was seen only a few times. The rearrangement links TRBV7-7 to TRBJ2-5, with 10 bases that match TRBD2. Losses at the gene ends were 5 bases for V and 4 bases for J; bases not matched to a gene: 4. The CDR3 has 14 amino acids. Germline lookup yields CDR1 SSHAT and CDR2 FNYEAQ (reference sequence). CDR3 bases: TGTGCCAGCAGCGCTAGCGGGAGTGTAGAGACCCAGTACTTC. Amino acids: CASSASGSVETQYF.

The chain carries TRBV24-1 and TRBJ1-5; D is uncertain. Per germline, CDR1 KGHDR and CDR2 SFDVKD. The CDR3 contains 16 residues. Between the trimmed V and J ends, which lost 2 bases and 2 bases, there was a span of 12 bases. This CDR3 reads CATSDSTGTGNQPQHF. The CDR3 DNA follows: TGTGCCACCAGTGATTCGACGGGTACGGGCAATCAGCCCCAGCATTTT.

This clonotype was seen a single time. V gene TRBV3-1 combines with J gene TRBJ2-3; the match to TRBD1 covers 9 bases. V lost 1 base, J lost 4 bases, and 3 bases stayed unmatched. Germline V CDR1 and CDR2: LGHDT, YNNKEL (reference sequence). This CDR3 contains 15 residues. CDR3 coding DNA: TGTGCCAGCAGCCAAGGGGACAGGGTCGCAGATACGCAGTATTTT. As protein: CASSQGDRVADTQYF.

This clonotype came up a few times. The chain carries TRBV7-9 and TRBJ2-3; 10 nucleotides align to TRBD2. Trimming cost V 2 bases and J 3 bases; bases outside gene matches: 5. Germline-derived CDR1 and CDR2 are SEHNR and FQNEAQ (reference sequence). The CDR3 covers 16 residues. The CDR3 nucleotides read TGTGCCAGCAGCTTACCTAGCGGGAGTGGTACAGATACGCAGTATTTT. This gives the protein CASSLPSGSGTDTQYF. Drawing the rest from reference TRBV7-9 and TRBJ2-3, the complete variable domain is DTGVSQNPRHKITKRGQNVTFRCDPISEHNRLYWYRQTLGQGPEFLTYFQNEAQLEKSRLLSDRFSAERPKGSFSTLEIQRTEQGDSAMYLCASSLPSGSGTDTQYFGPGTRLTVL.

This clonotype has just a few counts. The chain uses TRBV20-1 and TRBJ1-2; perhaps TRBD1 as D (5 bases). The V end lost 3 bases, the J end lost 4 bases, and 12 bases lay between the germline ends. There are 13 residues in the CDR3. Looked up from germline, CDR1 is DFQATT and CDR2 is SNEGSKA (reference sequence). The CDR3: CSASSGEGYGYTF. CDR3 DNA: TGCAGTGCTAGTTCGGGGGAGGGCTATGGCTACACCTTC.

There are a few counts of this clonotype. The genes are TRBV6-2 or TRBV6-3 and TRBJ2-6; D ambiguous. Deletions cut 5 bases from V and 6 bases from J, with 11 bases between. This CDR3 has 14 amino acids. CDR1 and CDR2 from the germline V gene are MNHEY and SVGEGT. Written as DNA, the CDR3 is TGTGCCAGCAGTCAAACCCGTGTGGCCAACGTCCTGACTTTC. It specifies CASSQTRVANVLTF.

This clonotype was seen repeatedly, ten times or more. The chain combines TRBV20-1 with TRBJ2-7; tentative D call: TRBD2 (6 bases). This CDR3 has 15 amino acids. From germline, CDR1 is DFQATT and CDR2 SNEGSKA (reference sequence). V lost 4 bases and J lost 2, with 18 bases in between. For the CDR3, the DNA is TGCAGTGCTATAATTTCAGGCGGGGCTGCCTACGAGCAGTACTTC. It yields the protein CSAIISGGAAYEQYF.

This chain joins TRBV20-1 and TRBJ2-2; possibly TRBD1 for D (5 bases). The V gene lost 0 bases and the J gene lost 1 base, with 12 bases spanning the gap. This CDR3 has 16 residues. The V gene's germline CDR1 is DFQATT and CDR2 SNEGSKA (reference sequence). The CDR3, as DNA: TGCAGTGCTAGAGATCACGCAGGGCAGAACACCGGGGAGCTGTTTTTT. Amino acid sequence: CSARDHAGQNTGELFF.

This clonotype turned up a few times. The chain joins TRBV9 to TRBJ2-3; no clear D. Germline loops: CDR1 SGDLS, CDR2 YYNGEE. Deletions cut 0 bases from V and 6 bases from J, with 11 bases between. The CDR3 covers 14 residues. Written as DNA, the CDR3 is TGTGCCAGCAGCGTAGGACGAATGGGGGATACGCAGTATTTT. It specifies CASSVGRMGDTQYF. Full variable domain (rest looked up from reference TRBV9 and TRBJ2-3): DSGVTQTPKHLITATGQRVTLRCSPRSGDLSVYWYQQSLDQGLQFLIQYYNGEERAKGNILERFSAQQFPDLHSELNLSSLELGDSALYFCASSVGRMGDTQYFGPGTRLTVL.

The sample holds a few counts of this clonotype. The CDR3 protein is CASSYQEWRESYEQYF. The CDR3 DNA reads TGTGCCAGCAGTTATCAGGAGTGGCGGGAAAGCTACGAGCAGTACTTC. The chain combines TRBV6-2 or TRBV6-3 with TRBJ2-7; the D gene is possibly TRBD2 (6 bases). Trimming left V 3 bases short and J 3 bases short, with 18 bases between. The CDR3 is made up of 16 amino acids. Germline CDR1 reads MNHEY; CDR2 reads SVGEGT.

This clonotype was recorded only once. The chain is built from TRBV7-8 and TRBJ2-1; D is unresolved. Germline V gene sequence: CDR1 SGHVS, CDR2 FQNEAQ. Trimming left V 8 bases short and J 9 bases short, with 11 bases between. The CDR3 runs to 11 residues. The CDR3 DNA reads TGTGCCAGCTCCAACCCCACTGAGCAGTTCTTC. The encoded protein is CASSNPTEQFF.

The table lists this clonotype with a few counts. The chain links TRBV7-9 to TRBJ2-7; D possibly corresponds to TRBD2 (5 bases). This CDR3 has 14 residues. The ends were cut back, 5 bases at V and 6 bases at J, with 17 bases in the middle. Germline values: CDR1 SEHNR, CDR2 FQNEAQ (reference sequence). The CDR3 protein is CASSPSLEGSEQYF. The CDR3 DNA sequence: TGTGCCAGCAGCCCCTCCCTGGAAGGGAGCGAGCAGTACTTC.

This clonotype was seen at least ten times. This chain connects TRBV6-5 to TRBJ2-3; D ambiguous. This CDR3 contains 15 residues. V lost 6 bases, J lost 0 bases, and 13 bases lay in between. Germline V gene lookup returns CDR1 MNHEY and CDR2 SVGAGI. CDR3 protein: CASSLTVPSTDTQYF. The CDR3, as DNA: TGTGCCAGCAGCCTAACAGTGCCTAGCACAGATACGCAGTATTTT.

This chain uses TRBV29-1 with TRBJ1-1; no clear D. The CDR3 runs 14 residues. From germline, CDR1 is SQVTM and CDR2 ANQGSEA. V lost 2 bases to trimming and J lost 0 bases, with 10 bases between them. CDR3 in DNA: TGCAGCGTTGAACAGAACTCTCTGAACACTGAAGCTTTCTTT. Translating it yields CSVEQNSLNTEAFF.

This clonotype came up a few times. This chain joins TRBV12-3 or TRBV12-4 and TRBJ2-4; the D call may be TRBD1 or TRBD2 (6 bases each). The ends were cut back, 3 bases at V and 3 bases at J, with 24 bases in the middle. The CDR3 runs 19 residues. This chain's CDR3 is CASSFSGAKAPLGKNIQYF. The CDR3 DNA sequence: TGTGCCAGCAGTTTTTCGGGGGCTAAGGCTCCCCTAGGCAAAAACATTCAGTACTTC.

This clonotype was seen at least ten times. The rearrangement uses TRBV29-1 and TRBJ2-1, with TRBD2 matching 10 bases. With 6 bases clipped from V and 5 bases from J, the junction kept 13 bases outside the gene matches. The V gene's germline CDR1 is SQVTM and CDR2 ANQGSEA. The CDR3 consists of 16 residues. The CDR3 DNA reads as TGCAGCGTCCCATCAAGCGGGAGGGCCTGGGACAATGAGCAGTTCTTC. Translated: CSVPSSGRAWDNEQFF.

The chain combines TRBV3-1 with TRBJ2-5, with TRBD2 as a possible D gene (6 bases). The germline V and J ends were trimmed by 6 bases and 5 bases, with 10 bases remaining between them. Looked up from germline, CDR1 is LGHDT and CDR2 is YNNKEL (reference sequence). This CDR3 comprises 12 residues. The CDR3 here is CASRSAGETQYF. CDR3 DNA: TGTGCCAGCAGGTCCGCGGGGGAGACCCAGTACTTC.

CDR3 DNA sequence: TGCGCCAGCTACCCGGGACGGTCCTCTGGGGCCAACGTCCTGACTTTC. This translates into CASYPGRSSGANVLTF. The V and J genes are TRBV5-1 and TRBJ2-6; D is perhaps TRBD1 or TRBD2 (5 bases each). The CDR3 is made up of 16 amino acids. Trimming removed 7 bases at V and 0 bases at J, with 14 bases between. Germline V gene sequence: CDR1 SGHRS, CDR2 YFSETQ. The entire variable domain, with the rest obtained from reference TRBV5-1 and TRBJ2-6, is as follows: KAGVTQTPRYLIKTRGQQVTLSCSPISGHRSVSWYQQTPGQGLQFLFEYFSETQRNKGNFPGRFSGRQFSNSRSEMNVSTLELGDSALYLCASYPGRSSGANVLTFGAGSRLTVL.